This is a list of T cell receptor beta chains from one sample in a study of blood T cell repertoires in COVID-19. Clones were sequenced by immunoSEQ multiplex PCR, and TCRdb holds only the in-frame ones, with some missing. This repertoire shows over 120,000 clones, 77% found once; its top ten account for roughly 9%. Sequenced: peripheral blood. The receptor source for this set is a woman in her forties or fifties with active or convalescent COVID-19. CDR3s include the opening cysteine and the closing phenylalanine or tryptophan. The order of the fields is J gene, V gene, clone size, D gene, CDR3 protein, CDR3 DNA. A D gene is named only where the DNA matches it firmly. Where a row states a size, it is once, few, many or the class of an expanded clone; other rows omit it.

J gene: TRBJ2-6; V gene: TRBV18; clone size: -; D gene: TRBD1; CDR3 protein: CASSPATGGRSGANVLTF; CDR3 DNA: TGTGCCAGCTCACCCGCGACAGGGGGCCGCTCTGGGGCCAACGTCCTGACTTTC
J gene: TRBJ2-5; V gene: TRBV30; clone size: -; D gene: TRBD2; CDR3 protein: CAWSPIAGGETQYF; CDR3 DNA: TGTGCCTGGAGTCCTATAGCGGGCGGAGAGACCCAGTACTTC
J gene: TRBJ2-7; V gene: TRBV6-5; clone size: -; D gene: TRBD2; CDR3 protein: CASSSGTSGTKQYF; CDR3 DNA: TGTGCCAGCAGTTCCGGGACTAGCGGGACCAAGCAGTACTTC
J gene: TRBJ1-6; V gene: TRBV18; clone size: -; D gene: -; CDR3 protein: CASSPVESNSPLHF; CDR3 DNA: TGTGCCAGCTCACCAGTAGAGTCTAATTCACCCCTCCACTTT
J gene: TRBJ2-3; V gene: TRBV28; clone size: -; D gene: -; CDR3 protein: CATEGGPHATQYF; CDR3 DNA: TGTGCCACCGAGGGAGGCCCACACGCTACGCAGTATTTT
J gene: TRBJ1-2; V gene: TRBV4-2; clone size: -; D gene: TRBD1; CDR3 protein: CASSQREGQGGGYTF; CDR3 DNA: TGTGCCAGCAGCCAACGTGAGGGACAGGGAGGGGGCTACACCTTC
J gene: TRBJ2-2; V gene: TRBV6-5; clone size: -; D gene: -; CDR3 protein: CASTRQANTGELFF; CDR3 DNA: TGTGCCAGCACTAGACAGGCGAACACCGGGGAGCTGTTTTTT
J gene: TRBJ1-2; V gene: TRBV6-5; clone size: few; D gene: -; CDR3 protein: CATNPGSHYGYTF; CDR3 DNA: TGTGCCACCAATCCCGGGAGCCACTATGGCTACACCTTC
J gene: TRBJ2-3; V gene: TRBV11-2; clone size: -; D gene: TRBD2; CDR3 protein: CASSLGFLAGGLFANTQYF; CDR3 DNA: TGTGCCAGCAGCTTAGGTTTTCTAGCGGGGGGCCTTTTCGCGAATACGCAGTATTTT
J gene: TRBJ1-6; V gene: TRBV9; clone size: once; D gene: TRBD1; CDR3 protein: CASSASGTDNSPLHF; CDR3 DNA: TGTGCCAGCAGCGCATCCGGGACAGATAATTCACCCCTCCACTTT
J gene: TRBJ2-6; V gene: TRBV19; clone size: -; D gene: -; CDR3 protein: CASSIRTAGGANVLTF; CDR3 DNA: TGTGCCAGTAGTATTAGGACAGCTGGTGGGGCCAACGTCCTGACTTTC
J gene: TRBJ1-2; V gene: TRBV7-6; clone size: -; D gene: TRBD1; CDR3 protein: CASSLGGQGAGGYTF; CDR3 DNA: TGTGCCAGCAGCTTAGGTGGACAGGGGGCCGGTGGCTACACCTTC
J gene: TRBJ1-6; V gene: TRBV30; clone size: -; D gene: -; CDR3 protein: CAWRSPGAVNSPLHF; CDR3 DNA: TGTGCCTGGAGATCCCCAGGGGCGGTTAATTCACCCCTCCACTTT
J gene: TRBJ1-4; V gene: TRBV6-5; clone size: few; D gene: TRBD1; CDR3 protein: CASRKQGSDEKLFF; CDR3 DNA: TGTGCCAGCAGGAAACAGGGGAGCGATGAAAAACTGTTTTTT
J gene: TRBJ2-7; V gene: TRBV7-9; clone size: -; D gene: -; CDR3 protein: CASSFLSSYEQYF; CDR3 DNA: TGTGCCAGCAGCTTCCTCAGCTCCTACGAGCAGTACTTC
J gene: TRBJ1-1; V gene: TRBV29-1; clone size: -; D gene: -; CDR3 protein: CSANGNTEAFF; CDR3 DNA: TGCAGCGCTAACGGGAACACTGAAGCTTTCTTT
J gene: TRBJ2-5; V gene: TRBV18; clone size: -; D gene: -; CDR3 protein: CASSPRTGQETQYF; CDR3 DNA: TGTGCCAGCTCACCGAGGACGGGACAAGAGACCCAGTACTTC
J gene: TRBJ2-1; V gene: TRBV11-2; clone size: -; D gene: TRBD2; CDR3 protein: CASSLAGGSDEQFF; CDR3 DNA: TGTGCCAGCAGCTTAGCGGGCGGGAGCGATGAGCAGTTCTTC
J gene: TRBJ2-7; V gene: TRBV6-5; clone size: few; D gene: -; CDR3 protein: CASSYSGDEQYF; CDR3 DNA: TGTGCCAGCAGTTACTCCGGGGACGAGCAGTACTTC
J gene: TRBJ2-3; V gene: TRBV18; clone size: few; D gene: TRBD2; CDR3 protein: CASSSHPGTSGGQTTDTQYF; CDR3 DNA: TGTGCCAGCTCATCTCATCCCGGGACTAGCGGTGGGCAAACCACAGATACGCAGTATTTT
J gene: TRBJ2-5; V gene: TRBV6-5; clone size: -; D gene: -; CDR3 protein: CASSPPELETQYF; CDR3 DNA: TGTGCCAGCAGCCCCCCGGAGTTAGAGACCCAGTACTTC
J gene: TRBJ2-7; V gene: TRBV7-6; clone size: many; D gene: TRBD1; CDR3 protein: CASSLDGTANWEQYF; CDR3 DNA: TGTGCCAGCAGCTTAGATGGGACAGCGAACTGGGAGCAGTACTTC
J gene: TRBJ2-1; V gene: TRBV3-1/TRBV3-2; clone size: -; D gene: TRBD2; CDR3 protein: CASSLGTSGRRSHEQFF; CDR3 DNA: TGTGCCAGCAGCCTAGGGACTAGCGGGAGAAGGAGCCATGAGCAGTTCTTC
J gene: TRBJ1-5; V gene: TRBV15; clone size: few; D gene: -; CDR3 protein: CATSRDGARNQPQHF; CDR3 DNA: TGTGCCACCAGCAGAGATGGGGCCCGCAATCAGCCCCAGCATTTT
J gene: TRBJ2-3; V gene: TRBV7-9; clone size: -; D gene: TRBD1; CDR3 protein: CASSYTGADTQYF; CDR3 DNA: TGTGCCAGCAGCTACACAGGGGCAGATACGCAGTATTTT
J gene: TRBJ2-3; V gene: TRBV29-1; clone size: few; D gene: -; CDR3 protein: CSSTSTDTQYF; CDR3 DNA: TGCAGCTCTACTAGCACAGATACGCAGTATTTT
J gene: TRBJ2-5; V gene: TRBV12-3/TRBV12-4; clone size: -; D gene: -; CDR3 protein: CASSPAVLETQYF; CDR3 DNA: TGTGCCAGCAGCCCAGCGGTTCTGGAGACCCAGTACTTC
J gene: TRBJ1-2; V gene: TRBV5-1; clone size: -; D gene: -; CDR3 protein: CASSLEQRAGGYTF; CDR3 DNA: TGCGCCAGCAGCTTGGAACAGCGGGCTGGTGGCTACACCTTC